This record concerns one T cell receptor beta chain sequence. Its specificity is unknown. This sample was included in a study of cytomegalovirus exposure and HLA in healthy donors. On the study more broadly: Previous work identified around 120 million unique TCR beta sequences from 200 million or so T cells.

CDR1 and CDR2 from the germline V gene are SQVTM and ANQGSEA. With 6 bases removed from V and 1 base from J, the gap between germline ends came to 6 bases. The CDR3 is made up of 11 amino acids. The PCR had 60 Vbeta and 13 Jbeta primers. The data were produced by immunoSEQ multiplex PCR, yet TCRdb's version contains in-frame clones alone and is incomplete. The repertoire holds 99,000 or so clones, 70% to 80% seen once, with approximately 15% in the top ten. Findings and limits, study-wide: Analyzed later, association rates of TCRs varied across HLA loci, with DRB1 most and HLA-C fewest. A later analysis showed that HLA-associated TCR beta chains had undergone more clonal expansion than equally common others.

Healthy bone marrow donors made up the donors. This chain joins TRBV29-1 and TRBJ1-1; a possible D gene is TRBD1 (6 bases). The source of this sequence is a man aged 55 to 70 in good health and CMV-seropositive. The material sequenced was PBMCs. The CDR3 protein is CSVGQNTEAFF. DNA of the CDR3: TGCAGCGTGGGACAGAACACTGAAGCTTTCTTT.